This TCR beta chain was sequenced for a study of cytomegalovirus exposure and HLA in healthy donors. Study-wide context: In a later analysis, it was reported that the 90 to 150 validation repertoires had been produced on the same platform as the 550 to 850 repertoires belonging to the first cohort.

Only in-frame clones appear in the TCRdb table, and some are missing; sequencing was by immunoSEQ multiplex PCR. Of 150,000 to 200,000 clones listed, more than 70% were seen once; the top ten hold about 1.5%. Regarding this clone: Its matching antigen is unknown.

General study findings and limits: According to a later analysis, TCR clusters from the first cohort tended to co-occur in the approximately 130 validation repertoires. There were some public TCRs occurring in many donors, but most TCR sequences were rare.

Material for sequencing was PBMCs. The clonotype comes from a woman aged 18-29 years in good health and CMV-seronegative.

The CDR3 region has the DNA TGCGCCAGCAGCCTAGACAGGGGTACCGGGGAGCTGTTTTTT. This gives the protein CASSLDRGTGELFF. The chain recombines TRBV5-1 with TRBJ2-2; 8 bases fit TRBD1. From germline, CDR1 is SGHRS and CDR2 YFSETQ. V shed 4 bases, J shed 5 bases, and the junction held 4 bases outside the gene matches. The length of the CDR3 is 14 residues.